A selection of T cell receptor beta chains follows, all from one sample in a study of shared clonotypes between healthy human individuals. Produced via immunoSEQ multiplex PCR; TCRdb's table is partial and in-frame only. The top ten clones hold more than 0.1% of a sample with just over 2,000,000 clones, about 95% of them seen once. Sequenced material: naive CD4+ T cells sorted from blood. These receptors were collected from a man between 18 and 29 years old in good health. CDR3s include the opening cysteine and the closing phenylalanine or tryptophan. The D gene is left open where the match is weak. Clone sizes are given selectively: once, few, many, or a class where the clone is expanded.

v_gene	d_gene	j_gene	abundance	CDR3nt	CDR3aa
TRBV27	.	TRBJ1-1	.	TGTGCCAGCAGTTCCTTAGGACTGGGGGGAAAGAGTACTGAAGCTTTCTTT	CASSSLGLGGKSTEAFF
TRBV6-5	.	TRBJ2-2	.	TGTGCCAGCAAAGGCTTGGCGAACACCGGGGAGCTGTTTTTT	CASKGLANTGELFF
TRBV7-9	.	TRBJ2-3	.	TGTGCCAGCAGCATCACGACAGCTGCCTACACAGATACGCAGTATTTT	CASSITTAAYTDTQYF
TRBV10-3	.	TRBJ1-2	few	TGTGCCATCAGTGAGGACGGATACTATGGCTACACCTTC	CAISEDGYYGYTF
TRBV30	TRBD1	TRBJ1-5	.	TGTGCCTGGAGTGGGACAGGGAGCCAGCCCCAGCATTTT	CAWSGTGSQPQHF
TRBV10-3	.	TRBJ2-1	.	TGTGCCATCAGTGAGTCGACGACCCCTGCGGGCTACAATGAGCAGTTCTTC	CAISESTTPAGYNEQFF
TRBV18	.	TRBJ1-5	.	TGTGCCAGCTCACCACAGGGGGGCAATCAGCCCCAGCATTTT	CASSPQGGNQPQHF
TRBV11-3	TRBD1	TRBJ2-7	.	TGTGCCAGCAGCTTAGCTAGTGGACAGGGCGTTCACGAGCAGTACTTC	CASSLASGQGVHEQYF
TRBV5-1	.	TRBJ1-1	.	TGCGCCAGCAGCTTGAACTCGGGATACAACACTGAAGCTTTCTTT	CASSLNSGYNTEAFF
TRBV30	TRBD1	TRBJ1-6	.	TGTGCCTGGTCTTCACAGGGGGGATCACCCCTCCACTTT	CAWSSQGGSPLHF
TRBV4-3	.	TRBJ2-3	few	TGCGCCAGCAGCCAAGATCGCGGAGATACGCAGTATTTT	CASSQDRGDTQYF
TRBV7-9	.	TRBJ2-7	.	TGTGCCAGCAGCCGATTAAGCGGGCGGGCTGGATTCGAGCAGTACTTC	CASSRLSGRAGFEQYF
TRBV19	TRBD1	TRBJ1-6	.	TGTGCCAGTAGTACCGCCGGGACAGGGGTCACTTCACCCCTCCACTTT	CASSTAGTGVTSPLHF
TRBV6-5	.	TRBJ2-3	once	TGTGCCAGCAGTTACTCATCAGGGGCCCGCACAGATACGCAGTATTTT	CASSYSSGARTDTQYF
TRBV19	.	TRBJ1-2	.	TGTGCCAGTAGTATCCCCAGGGGACCCTATGGCTACACCTTC	CASSIPRGPYGYTF
TRBV6-5	.	TRBJ2-7	once	TGTGCCAGCAGTTACAGGGGTAGAAGCTCCTACGAGCAGTACTTC	CASSYRGRSSYEQYF
TRBV27	TRBD1	TRBJ1-5	.	TGTGCCAGCAGTGACCGGGGACAGGTCAATCAGCCCCAGCATTTT	CASSDRGQVNQPQHF
TRBV6-5	.	TRBJ1-1	.	TGTGCCAGCAGTTACTCCCAAAGGGGGATGAACACTGAAGCTTTCTTT	CASSYSQRGMNTEAFF
TRBV5-4	TRBD1	TRBJ2-2	.	TGTGCCAGCAGCCTGCCTATGACAGGGACCACCGGGGAGCTGTTTTTT	CASSLPMTGTTGELFF
TRBV5-1	.	TRBJ2-1	.	TGCGCCAGCAGCTTGGGAGGCGGGAAGATCAACGGAGTCCATGAGCAGTTCTTC	CASSLGGGKINGVHEQFF
TRBV6-6	TRBD2	TRBJ2-5	.	TGTGCCAGCAGTTCCCTCCTAGCGGGGCAAGAGACCCAGTACTTC	CASSSLLAGQETQYF
TRBV9	TRBD1	TRBJ1-2	.	TGTGCCAGCAGCGTAGCCTTGACAGGGTCTCCTGGCTATGGCTACACCTTC	CASSVALTGSPGYGYTF
TRBV18	.	TRBJ2-7	.	TGTGCCAGCTCACCACCGATGGGGTTCTACGAGCAGTACTTC	CASSPPMGFYEQYF
TRBV2	.	TRBJ1-3	few	TGTGCCAGCAGACAGACTGGAAACACCATATATTTT	CASRQTGNTIYF
TRBV5-1	TRBD1	TRBJ1-2	.	TGCGCCAGCAGCGCTGGGACAGGGAACTATGGCTACACCTTC	CASSAGTGNYGYTF
TRBV9	.	TRBJ2-7	.	TGTGCCAGCAGCGCCGGACAGACCTACGAGCAGTACTTC	CASSAGQTYEQYF
TRBV6-5	.	TRBJ1-1	.	TGTGCCAGCAGTTACTCAAGACTCCTGAACACTGAAGCTTTCTTT	CASSYSRLLNTEAFF
TRBV6-1	.	TRBJ1-6	few	TGTGCCAGCAACGCGGGGGTTTCCTATAATTCACCCCTCCACTTT	CASNAGVSYNSPLHF
TRBV7-2	TRBD2	TRBJ2-5	.	TGTGCCAGCAGCTCCTGGGGACTAGCGGGCGGCGAGACCCAGTACTTC	CASSSWGLAGGETQYF
TRBV5-6	.	TRBJ2-5	once	TGTGCCAGCAGCTCGAGCAGCAGAAGAGAACAAGAGACCCAGTACTTC	CASSSSSRREQETQYF
TRBV15	.	TRBJ2-5	.	TGTGCCACCAGCAGAGAACCTGGGCCGAGAGAGACCCAGTACTTC	CATSREPGPRETQYF
TRBV5-1	TRBD1	TRBJ2-1	.	TGCGCCAGCGGATTCCGAGGGGGCGATGAGCAGTTCTTC	CASGFRGGDEQFF
TRBV7-2	.	TRBJ2-1	.	TGTGCCAGCAGCTTAGCTGCCAGCCCATCCTACAATGAGCAGTTCTTC	CASSLAASPSYNEQFF
TRBV6-5	TRBD1	TRBJ1-6	.	TGTGCCAGCAGTTACCGGGACAGGGGAAATTCACCCCTCCACTTT	CASSYRDRGNSPLHF
TRBV30	.	TRBJ2-3	once	TGTGCCTGGGCCGTACTAGGGCGCGACACAGATACGCAGTATTTT	CAWAVLGRDTDTQYF
TRBV25-1	.	TRBJ2-2	.	TGTGCCAGCAGTGAACAGACTAGGGGATTCACCGGGGAGCTGTTTTTT	CASSEQTRGFTGELFF
TRBV9	TRBD1	TRBJ2-5	.	TGTGCCAGCAGCAAGACAGGGGGCGGGGAGACCCAGTACTTC	CASSKTGGGETQYF
TRBV28	.	TRBJ1-6	.	TGTGCCAGCAGTTTAGGGGGTTCCCTCCACTTT	CASSLGGSLHF
TRBV15	TRBD1	TRBJ1-3	once	TGTGCCACCAGCAGAGAGGGGACAGGGGGCGAGGGCCGAAACACCATATATTTT	CATSREGTGGEGRNTIYF
TRBV1	.	TRBJ2-3	once	TGCACCAGCAGCCAACGTTGGGGACTAGCGGGCGCAGATACGCAGTATTTT	CTSSQRWGLAGADTQYF
TRBV15	.	TRBJ1-1	.	TGTGCCACCAGCAGAGATCGGTTGTCTGAAGCTTTCTTT	CATSRDRLSEAFF
TRBV7-9	TRBD2	TRBJ2-3	.	TGTGCCAGCAGCCGGACTAGCGGAGAGGGAGATACGCAGTATTTT	CASSRTSGEGDTQYF
TRBV9	TRBD1	TRBJ2-7	.	TGTGCCAGCAGCCCGCGGACAGGGTCCTACGAGCAGTACTTC	CASSPRTGSYEQYF
TRBV6-5	.	TRBJ1-3	once	TGTGCCAGCAGTTGGGGAAACACCATATATTTT	CASSWGNTIYF
TRBV7-9	.	TRBJ1-5	.	TGTGCCAGCAGCTTAGGCAGCCTAGGAGAGCCCCAGCATTTT	CASSLGSLGEPQHF
TRBV13	TRBD2	TRBJ2-5	.	TGTGCCAGCAGCTTGCGGGTAGCGGGAGGCCAAGAGACCCAGTACTTC	CASSLRVAGGQETQYF
TRBV2	.	TRBJ1-5	.	TGTGCCAGCAGTGCAGGGCCGCAGAATCAGCCCCAGCATTTT	CASSAGPQNQPQHF
TRBV10-3	TRBD2	TRBJ2-1	once	TGTGCCATCGGGACTAGTAGCAATGAGCAGTTCTTC	CAIGTSSNEQFF
TRBV6-6	.	TRBJ2-2	.	TGTGCCAGCAGGAGGACAGTGAACACCGGGGAGCTGTTTTTT	CASRRTVNTGELFF
TRBV19	.	TRBJ2-4	.	TGTGCCAGTAGGGGCCGGGGGGACAGATTCATTCAGTACTTC	CASRGRGDRFIQYF
TRBV28	TRBD1	TRBJ2-2	.	TGTGCCAGCAGTTCGCAGACAGGGGCCCGCACCGGGGAGCTGTTTTTT	CASSSQTGARTGELFF
TRBV7-2	.	TRBJ2-5	.	TGTGCCAGCAGCTTTTACCGGGACTACCAAGAGACCCAGTACTTC	CASSFYRDYQETQYF
TRBV20-1	.	TRBJ2-7	.	TGCAGTGCCAGCGCCTACGAGGGGCAGTACTTC	CSASAYEGQYF